The 5 T cell receptor beta chains in this list originate from one sample, sequenced in a study of metastatic and nonmetastatic thyroid tumors (dated by TCRdb to 2018 to 2021). The library was generated by PCR. The data were produced on an Illumina HiSeq 4000. TCRdb trimmed the raw reads at Q25, called clones with MiXCR and kept productive beta chains. Recorded for this sample are over 15,000 clones; 30% to 35% of them occurred a single time. 20% of the sample comes from the top ten. None of the patients had been given any treatment before thyroid surgery. What was sequenced was adjacent normal tissue. These receptors were collected from a female donor with papillary thyroid cancer or a benign thyroid nodule (not recorded which). Some clones in this sample may be carry-over from other donors' samples.

The chain has TRBV20-1 and TRBJ1-2; no clear D gene. The V end lost 0 bases, the J end lost 4 bases, and 15 bases lay between the germline ends. This CDR3 spans 15 amino acids. The germline V gene encodes CDR1 DFQATT and CDR2 SNEGSKA (reference sequence). The CDR3 reads CSAREEQMSAYGYTF. The CDR3 nucleotides are TGCAGTGCTAGAGAGGAACAGATGTCTGCCTATGGCTACACCTTC.

The V call is TRBV6-2 or TRBV6-3, the J call TRBJ2-7, with 9 bases matching TRBD1. With V trimmed by 9 bases and J by 4 bases, 13 bases remained unmatched. The CDR3 covers 15 residues. From germline, CDR1 is MNHEY and CDR2 SVGEGT. In DNA, the CDR3 is TGTGCCAGAAGTCGCACACAGGGGGCGGGGTACGAGCAGTACTTC. Amino acid sequence: CARSRTQGAGYEQYF.

The rearrangement joins TRBV3-1 to TRBJ2-7, with 8 bases that match TRBD2. Germline V gene lookup returns CDR1 LGHDT and CDR2 YNNKEL (reference sequence). The CDR3 totals 15 residues. Losses at the gene ends were 4 bases for V and 0 bases for J; bases not matched to a gene: 5. Here the CDR3 reads CASSRWTSSSYEQYF. The CDR3 DNA sequence: TGTGCCAGCAGCCGATGGACTAGCAGCTCCTACGAGCAGTACTTC.

This clone is medium-sized (0.01 to 0.1%) by share. The chain recombines TRBV2 with TRBJ1-2; TRBD1 is a possible D gene (6 bases). The germline V gene has CDR1 SNHLY and CDR2 FYNNEI. The germline V and J ends were trimmed by 10 bases and 3 bases, with 12 bases remaining between them. The CDR3 runs to 12 residues. For the CDR3, the DNA is TGTGCCATACAGGGAGTTTACTATGGCTACACCTTC. Its protein product is CAIQGVYYGYTF.

The chain combines TRBV6-1 with TRBJ2-1, with 11 bases aligning to TRBD2. The CDR3 loop spans 15 amino acids. Looked up from germline, CDR1 is MNHNS and CDR2 is SASEGT. Unmatched junction bases numbered 0, after V lost 1 base and J lost 4 bases. This chain's CDR3 is CASSEVAGGYNEQFF. The CDR3 nucleotides read TGTGCCAGCAGTGAAGTAGCGGGAGGGTACAATGAGCAGTTCTTC.